This TCR beta chain was recorded in a study of cytomegalovirus exposure and HLA in healthy donors. Overall study findings and caveats: As a later analysis revealed, the rate of TCR association differed by HLA locus, with DRB1 most and HLA-C fewest. Compared with the approximately 680-donor mean, an Asian-associated ancestry cluster reportedly had fewer N-insertions, according to a later analysis. Analyses of presence and absence presupposed an approximately uniform sequencing depth across donors.

Primers for the PCR totalled 60 Vbeta and 13 Jbeta. Assay: immunoSEQ multiplex PCR; the TCRdb copy retains only in-frame clones and omits some. Among more than 150,000 clones listed, about 72% were seen once. To note about this clone: The antigen is not known.

This CDR3 is 15 amino acids long. The germline CDR1 and CDR2 sequences are SGHTS and YDEGEE. Trimming took 5 bases from V and 4 from J; bases not matched to a gene: 9. Material for sequencing was PBMCs. This sequence was found in a male donor in good health and CMV-seronegative. The rearrangement uses TRBV5-8 and TRBJ1-5; TRBD1 agrees at 7 bases. CDR3 sequence reads: CASRTDRVGNQPQHF. In DNA, the CDR3 is TGTGCCAGCAGAACCGACAGGGTAGGAAATCAGCCCCAGCATTTT.